This T cell receptor beta chain was found in a study of CD8 T cells in ankylosing spondylitis. Points from the study as a whole: There were earlier reports of some motif variants in reactive arthritis synovial fluid and blood. Clones tied to disease were said to be significantly enriched in matched ankylosing spondylitis synovial fluid. Among TCR beta sequences, a motif of several highly homologous variants appeared characteristic of ankylosing spondylitis blood. The disease-linked clones had a CD8+ phenotype and low blood frequencies.

One entry per CDR3 protein, called by TCRdb with MiXCR from the 5' RACE reads. The sample has a few hundred thousand distinct CDR3 sequences, about 12% seen once. This CDR3 spans 17 amino acids. J was trimmed by 3 bases and V by 5 bases; bases with no gene match: 7. Germline CDR1 SGHAT, CDR2 FQNNGV. On this clonotype: The antigen remains unidentified.

The material sequenced was blood, either unsorted or a sorted T cell fraction (not recorded which). This TCR was sampled from a male donor with ankylosing spondylitis. V is TRBV11-2 and J is TRBJ2-5; 15 positions match TRBD2. The CDR3 region has the DNA TGTGCCAGCAGCGCGGGACTAGCGGGAGGCCAGAAAGAGACCCAGTACTTC. It yields the protein CASSAGLAGGQKETQYF.